The clone carrying this T cell receptor (beta chain) has only one observation. These data originate in a study of blood T cell repertoires in COVID-19. In the study overall: Samples representing acute and convalescent COVID-19 were sourced from the United States, Italy and Spain. PBMCs, B-cell-depleted T cells, or T cells provided the cDNA or gDNA that made up the material.

Per the study methods: Counts of nucleated cells, estimated from reference gene primer amplification, were obtained. Generated by immunoSEQ multiplex PCR, the TCRdb table keeps only in-frame clones and is missing some. V and J calls and clone size are those listed in that table; D and trimming were worked out from the DNA. The repertoire consists of approximately 72,000 clones, with about 82% occurring once and the leading ten covering more than 20%. V shed 5 bases and J shed 5 bases, with 16 bases lying between them. The CDR3 length is 15 residues. Germline V CDR1 and CDR2: SGHVS, FQNEAQ. This sequence joins TRBV7-8 and TRBJ2-1; the D is unclear. This receptor was identified in a man in his forties or fifties with acute or convalescent COVID-19. Sequenced sample: peripheral blood. CDR3 region: CASSQWAQSNNEQFF. In DNA form, the CDR3 reads TGTGCCAGCAGCCAATGGGCACAGTCTAACAATGAGCAGTTCTTC.